These T cell receptor beta chains were read from a single sample in a study of early T cells in non-severe SARS-CoV-2 infection. Using its own MiXCR run on the 5' RACE reads, TCRdb lists one record per CDR3 protein. The table lists 50,000 to 60,000 distinct CDR3 sequences, roughly 9.6% of them singletons. The sequenced sample was whole blood. Source of these receptors: an adult who was a healthcare worker with PCR-confirmed SARS-CoV-2 infection or an uninfected control (not recorded which). Both conserved end residues are part of each CDR3. Fields, in order: clone size, D gene, V gene, J gene, CDR3 protein, CDR3 DNA. The D gene is left open where the match is weak. Rows give clone size only sometimes, using once, few, many, or a class for an expanded clone.

size: many
D: TRBD1
V: TRBV7-2
J: TRBJ2-7
CDR3: CASSGQVLSYEQYF
DNA: TGTGCCAGCAGCGGACAGGTCCTCTCCTACGAGCAGTACTTC

size: many
D: TRBD2
V: TRBV12-3/TRBV12-4
J: TRBJ2-5
CDR3: CASSLLAGVSGETQYF
DNA: TGTGCCAGCAGCCTTCTAGCGGGAGTTTCGGGAGAGACCCAGTACTTC

size: many
D: -
V: TRBV7-2
J: TRBJ1-5
CDR3: CASSLNPPGNQPQHF
DNA: TGTGCCAGCAGCTTAAATCCCCCGGGCAATCAGCCCCAGCATTTT

size: -
D: -
V: TRBV6-5
J: TRBJ2-6
CDR3: CASSYSPESGANVLTF
DNA: TGTGCCAGCAGTTACTCACCGGAGTCTGGGGCCAACGTCCTGACTTTC

size: many
D: -
V: TRBV19
J: TRBJ1-5
CDR3: CASTDRVNQPQHF
DNA: TGTGCCAGCACGGACAGAGTCAATCAGCCCCAGCATTTT

size: many
D: -
V: TRBV7-2
J: TRBJ2-7
CDR3: CASSERVGGVPYEQYF
DNA: TGTGCCAGCAGCGAAAGGGTGGGGGGAGTTCCCTACGAGCAGTACTTC

size: -
D: -
V: TRBV7-8
J: TRBJ2-1
CDR3: CASSLSGGEQFF
DNA: TGTGCCAGCAGCCTATCAGGTGGTGAGCAGTTCTTC

size: many
D: TRBD2
V: TRBV12-3/TRBV12-4
J: TRBJ2-7
CDR3: CATSPPGGGYEQYF
DNA: TGTGCCACGTCTCCTCCGGGAGGGGGGTACGAGCAGTACTTC

size: -
D: -
V: TRBV28
J: TRBJ2-2
CDR3: CAGFLRRESGELFF
DNA: TGTGCCGGCTTCCTCCGAAGGGAAAGCGGGGAGCTGTTTTTT

size: many
D: TRBD2
V: TRBV2
J: TRBJ2-4
CDR3: CASSVQGGIQYF
DNA: TGTGCCAGCTCCGTTCAGGGAGGGATTCAGTACTTC

size: -
D: TRBD1
V: TRBV11-2
J: TRBJ2-5
CDR3: CASSRGGQSQETQYF
DNA: TGTGCCAGCAGCAGAGGGGGACAGTCCCAAGAGACCCAGTACTTC

size: many
D: TRBD2
V: TRBV7-9
J: TRBJ2-3
CDR3: CASSFDFRTSAQYF
DNA: TGTGCCAGCAGCTTCGATTTTCGGACTAGCGCGCAGTATTTT

size: many
D: TRBD2
V: TRBV28
J: TRBJ2-7
CDR3: CASSGRLARELWEQYF
DNA: TGTGCCAGCAGTGGACGACTAGCGAGGGAGTTATGGGAGCAGTACTTC

size: many
D: -
V: TRBV7-3
J: TRBJ2-3
CDR3: CARSFSGTDTQYF
DNA: TGTGCCAGGAGCTTTTCGGGGACAGATACGCAGTATTTT

size: -
D: -
V: TRBV5-1
J: TRBJ2-7
CDR3: CASSPAGYEQYF
DNA: TGCGCCAGCAGCCCGGCCGGCTACGAGCAGTACTTC

size: few
D: TRBD1
V: TRBV4-3
J: TRBJ1-2
CDR3: CASSPRSTGDAYGYTF
DNA: TGCGCCAGCAGCCCGAGATCGACAGGGGATGCCTATGGCTACACCTTC

size: -
D: -
V: TRBV7-8
J: TRBJ2-1
CDR3: CASSLARQIQFF
DNA: TGTGCCAGCAGCTTAGCGCGGCAAATCCAGTTCTTC

size: few
D: TRBD1
V: TRBV7-3
J: TRBJ2-5
CDR3: CASSLTGVRQGRETQYF
DNA: TGTGCCAGCAGCTTAACGGGAGTTAGACAGGGGAGGGAGACCCAGTACTTC

size: -
D: -
V: TRBV4-3
J: TRBJ1-1
CDR3: CASSQLIRGSTEAFF
DNA: TGCGCCAGCAGCCAACTTATCAGGGGTTCCACTGAAGCTTTCTTT

size: many
D: -
V: TRBV11-2
J: TRBJ2-5
CDR3: CASSSGPRDRETQYF
DNA: TGTGCCAGCAGCTCGGGACCCCGGGACCGAGAGACCCAGTACTTC

size: -
D: -
V: TRBV3-1
J: TRBJ2-1
CDR3: CASSSAGSSSYNEQFF
DNA: TGTGCCAGCAGCTCAGCGGGTTCCAGCTCCTACAATGAGCAGTTCTTC

size: -
D: TRBD2
V: TRBV2
J: TRBJ2-3
CDR3: CASSDWGGVTDTQYF
DNA: TGTGCCAGCAGTGATTGGGGGGGTGTCACAGATACGCAGTATTTT

size: many
D: -
V: TRBV5-1
J: TRBJ2-1
CDR3: CASSFIGPNEQFF
DNA: TGCGCCAGCAGCTTTATAGGGCCCAATGAGCAGTTCTTC

size: -
D: -
V: TRBV5-1
J: TRBJ2-3
CDR3: CASSLGPTPDTQYF
DNA: TGCGCCAGCAGCTTGGGACCCACTCCGGATACGCAGTATTTT

size: many
D: -
V: TRBV9
J: TRBJ2-3
CDR3: CASSESGPWGDTQYF
DNA: TGTGCCAGCAGCGAAAGCGGACCCTGGGGGGATACGCAGTATTTT

size: -
D: -
V: TRBV12-3/TRBV12-4
J: TRBJ2-1
CDR3: CASSLYASSYNEQFF
DNA: TGTGCCAGCAGTTTATACGCCAGCTCCTACAATGAGCAGTTCTTC

size: few
D: -
V: TRBV18
J: TRBJ2-3
CDR3: CASSSQGPDTQYF
DNA: TGTGCCAGCTCATCACAGGGACCAGATACGCAGTATTTT

size: medium-sized
D: -
V: TRBV6-2/TRBV6-3
J: TRBJ2-1
CDR3: CASSLSSVHRFF
DNA: TGTGCCAGCAGTTTAAGTTCCGTCCATCGGTTCTTC

size: -
D: -
V: TRBV2
J: TRBJ1-2
CDR3: CASRDDETPLGYTF
DNA: TGTGCCAGCAGGGACGACGAGACCCCCCTTGGCTACACCTTC

size: many
D: TRBD1
V: TRBV18
J: TRBJ2-5
CDR3: CASSPPTGEETQYF
DNA: TGTGCCAGCTCACCACCAACAGGGGAAGAGACCCAGTACTTC

size: many
D: -
V: TRBV7-9
J: TRBJ1-4
CDR3: CAVLEFGQGAEDEKLFF
DNA: TGTGCCGTCCTCGAGTTCGGGCAAGGAGCAGAGGATGAAAAACTGTTTTTT

size: -
D: -
V: TRBV20-1
J: TRBJ2-1
CDR3: CSGLRENTNEQFF
DNA: TGCAGTGGGTTGAGGGAGAATACCAATGAGCAGTTCTTC

size: many
D: -
V: TRBV5-1
J: TRBJ2-7
CDR3: CASSLEPGLTYEQYF
DNA: TGCGCCAGCAGCTTAGAACCGGGCCTTACCTACGAGCAGTACTTC

size: -
D: TRBD1
V: TRBV20-1
J: TRBJ1-1
CDR3: CSARSRGDDTEAFF
DNA: TGCAGTGCTAGGTCCAGGGGGGATGACACTGAAGCTTTCTTT

size: -
D: -
V: TRBV29-1
J: TRBJ2-1
CDR3: CSVDHDYNEQFF
DNA: TGCAGCGTTGATCACGATTACAATGAGCAGTTCTTC

size: -
D: -
V: TRBV11-2
J: TRBJ2-3
CDR3: CASSSWEVTDTQYF
DNA: TGTGCCAGCAGCTCGTGGGAGGTGACAGATACGCAGTATTTT

size: many
D: TRBD2
V: TRBV18
J: TRBJ2-7
CDR3: CASSEGTSYEQYF
DNA: TGTGCCAGCTCAGAAGGGACTAGCTACGAGCAGTACTTC

size: few
D: TRBD2
V: TRBV7-2
J: TRBJ2-3
CDR3: CASSLVSGRPYPTDTQYF
DNA: TGTGCCAGCAGCTTAGTTAGCGGGAGGCCCTATCCCACAGATACGCAGTATTTT

size: few
D: -
V: TRBV28
J: TRBJ1-4
CDR3: CASSSPGEGMGEKLFF
DNA: TGTGCCAGCAGTTCCCCTGGTGAGGGGATGGGAGAAAAACTGTTTTTT

size: -
D: -
V: TRBV7-8
J: TRBJ2-7
CDR3: CASSLRVVRAYEQYF
DNA: TGTGCCAGCAGCTTAAGGGTGGTCAGGGCCTACGAGCAGTACTTC

size: many
D: -
V: TRBV6-1
J: TRBJ2-5
CDR3: CASSLPQGYETQYF
DNA: TGTGCCAGCAGCCTACCGCAGGGGTACGAGACCCAGTACTTC

size: many
D: -
V: TRBV19
J: TRBJ2-1
CDR3: CASNPAETYNEQFF
DNA: TGTGCCAGTAACCCAGCGGAGACGTACAATGAGCAGTTCTTC

size: -
D: -
V: TRBV10-2
J: TRBJ2-2
CDR3: CASSEPQSRRVITGELFF
DNA: TGCGCCAGCAGTGAGCCTCAATCCAGGAGGGTTATCACCGGGGAGCTGTTTTTT

size: -
D: TRBD1
V: TRBV11-1
J: TRBJ2-7
CDR3: CASSYGTGGDEQYF
DNA: TGTGCCAGCAGCTACGGGACAGGGGGTGACGAGCAGTACTTC